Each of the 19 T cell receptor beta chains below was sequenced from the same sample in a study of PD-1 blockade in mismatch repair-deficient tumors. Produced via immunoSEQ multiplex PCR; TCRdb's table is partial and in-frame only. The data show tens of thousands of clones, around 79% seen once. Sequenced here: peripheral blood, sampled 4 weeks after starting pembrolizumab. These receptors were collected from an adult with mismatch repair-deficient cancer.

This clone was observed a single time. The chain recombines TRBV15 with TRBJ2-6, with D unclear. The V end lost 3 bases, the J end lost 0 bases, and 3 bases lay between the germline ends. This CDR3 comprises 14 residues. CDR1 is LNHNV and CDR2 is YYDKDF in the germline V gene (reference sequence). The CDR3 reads CATSSPSGANVLTF. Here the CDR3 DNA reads TGTGCCACCAGCAGCCCCTCTGGGGCCAACGTCCTGACTTTC.

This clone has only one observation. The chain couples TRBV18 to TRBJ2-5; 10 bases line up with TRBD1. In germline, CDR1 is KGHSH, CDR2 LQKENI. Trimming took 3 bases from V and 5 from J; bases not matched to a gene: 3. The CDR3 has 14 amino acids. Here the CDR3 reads CASSPKDRGETQYF. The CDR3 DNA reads TGTGCCAGCTCACCCAAGGACAGGGGGGAGACCCAGTACTTC.

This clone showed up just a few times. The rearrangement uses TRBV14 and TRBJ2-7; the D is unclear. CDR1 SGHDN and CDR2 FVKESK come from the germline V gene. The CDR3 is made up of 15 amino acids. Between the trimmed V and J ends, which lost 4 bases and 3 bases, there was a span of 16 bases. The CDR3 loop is CASSPGFSGVYEQYF. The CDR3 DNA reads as TGTGCCAGCAGCCCTGGATTCTCTGGGGTCTACGAGCAGTACTTC.

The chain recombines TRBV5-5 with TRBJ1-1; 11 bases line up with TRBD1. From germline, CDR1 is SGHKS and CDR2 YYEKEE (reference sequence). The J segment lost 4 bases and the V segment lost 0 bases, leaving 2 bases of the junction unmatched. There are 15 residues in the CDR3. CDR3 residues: CASSLAGTGGTEAFF. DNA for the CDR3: TGTGCCAGCAGCTTGGCCGGGACAGGGGGCACTGAAGCTTTCTTT.

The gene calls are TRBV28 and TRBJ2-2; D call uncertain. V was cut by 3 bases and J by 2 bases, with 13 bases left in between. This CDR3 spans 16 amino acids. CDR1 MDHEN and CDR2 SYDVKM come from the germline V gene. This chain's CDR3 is CASSFVPIPNTGELFF. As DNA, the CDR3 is TGTGCCAGCAGTTTCGTCCCGATTCCTAACACCGGGGAGCTGTTTTTT. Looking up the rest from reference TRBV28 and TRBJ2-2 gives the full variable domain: DVKVTQSSRYLVKRTGEKVFLECVQDMDHENMFWYRQDPGLGLRLIYFSYDVKMKEKGDIPEGYSVSREKKERFSLILESASTNQTSMYLCASSFVPIPNTGELFFGEGSRLTVL.

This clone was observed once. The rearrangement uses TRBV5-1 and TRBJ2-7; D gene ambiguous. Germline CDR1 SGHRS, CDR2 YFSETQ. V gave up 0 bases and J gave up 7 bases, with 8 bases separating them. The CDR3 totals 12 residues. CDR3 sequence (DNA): TGCGCCAGCAGCTTGGGGCCTTCTGAGCAGTACTTC. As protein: CASSLGPSEQYF.

The CDR3 nucleotides are TGTGCCAGCAGTGACACTGGGTCAGGGGGCGTTTACGAGCAGTACTTC. Translating gives CASSDTGSGGVYEQYF. The V call is TRBV25-1, the J call TRBJ2-7; TRBD1 agrees at 8 bases. The V gene's germline CDR1 is MGHDK and CDR2 SYGVNS. The CDR3 consists of 16 residues. Trimming removed 3 bases from V and 4 bases from J; junction bases left unmatched: 11.

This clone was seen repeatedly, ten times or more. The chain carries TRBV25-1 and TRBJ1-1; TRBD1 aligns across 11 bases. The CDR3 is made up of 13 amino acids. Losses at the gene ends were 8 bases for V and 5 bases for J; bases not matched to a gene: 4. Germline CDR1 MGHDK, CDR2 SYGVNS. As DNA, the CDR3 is TGTGCCAGCGAGGGACAGGGGGGAACTGAAGCTTTCTTT. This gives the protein CASEGQGGTEAFF.

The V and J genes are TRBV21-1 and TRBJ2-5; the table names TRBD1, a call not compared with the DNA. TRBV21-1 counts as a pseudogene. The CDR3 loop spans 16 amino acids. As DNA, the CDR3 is TGTGCCAGCAGCCCCCTTTCGGCAGGGGGCCAAGAGACCCAGTACTTC. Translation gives CASSPLSAGGQETQYF.

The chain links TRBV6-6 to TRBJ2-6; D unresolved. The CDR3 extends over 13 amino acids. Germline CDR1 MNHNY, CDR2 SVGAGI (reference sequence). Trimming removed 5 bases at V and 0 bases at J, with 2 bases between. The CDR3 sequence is CASSSSGANVLTF. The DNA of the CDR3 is TGTGCCAGCAGTAGCTCTGGGGCCAACGTCCTGACTTTC.

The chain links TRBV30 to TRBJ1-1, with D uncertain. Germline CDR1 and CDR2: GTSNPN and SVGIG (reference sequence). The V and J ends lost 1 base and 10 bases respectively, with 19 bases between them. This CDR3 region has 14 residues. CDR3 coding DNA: TGTGCCTGGAGTGGAGGCTATCACCCGGTGGGAGCTTTCTTT. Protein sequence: CAWSGGYHPVGAFF.

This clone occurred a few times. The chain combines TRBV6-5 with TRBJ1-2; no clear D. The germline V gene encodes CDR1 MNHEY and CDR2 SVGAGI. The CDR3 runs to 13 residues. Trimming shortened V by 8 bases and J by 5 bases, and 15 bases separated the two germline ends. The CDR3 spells CASLEAELYGYTF. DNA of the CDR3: TGTGCCAGCCTCGAGGCGGAGCTTTATGGCTACACCTTC.

The CDR3 spells CASSSRTRSSYNEQFF. CDR3 nucleotide sequence: TGTGCCAGTAGTTCGAGGACCAGAAGCTCCTACAATGAGCAGTTCTTC. The V call is TRBV19, the J call TRBJ2-1; D uncertain. V was pared by 5 bases and J by 0 bases, with 14 bases between. This CDR3 has 16 amino acids. The germline gives CDR1 LNHDA, CDR2 SQIVND (reference sequence). The variable domain in full, completed from reference TRBV19 and TRBJ2-1, reads DGGITQSPKYLFRKEGQNVTLSCEQNLNHDAMYWYRQDPGQGLRLIYYSQIVNDFQKGDIAEGYSVSREKKESFPLTVTSAQKNPTAFYLCASSSRTRSSYNEQFFGPGTRLTVL.

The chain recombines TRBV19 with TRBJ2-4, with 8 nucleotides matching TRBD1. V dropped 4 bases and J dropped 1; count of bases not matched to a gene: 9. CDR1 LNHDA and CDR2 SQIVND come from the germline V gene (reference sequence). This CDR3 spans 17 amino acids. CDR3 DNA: TGTGCCAGTAGTACCTCAGCAGGGGGCTGGGCCAAAAACATTCAGTACTTC. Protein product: CASSTSAGGWAKNIQYF. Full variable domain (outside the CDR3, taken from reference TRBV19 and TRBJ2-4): DGGITQSPKYLFRKEGQNVTLSCEQNLNHDAMYWYRQDPGQGLRLIYYSQIVNDFQKGDIAEGYSVSREKKESFPLTVTSAQKNPTAFYLCASSTSAGGWAKNIQYFGAGTRLSVL.

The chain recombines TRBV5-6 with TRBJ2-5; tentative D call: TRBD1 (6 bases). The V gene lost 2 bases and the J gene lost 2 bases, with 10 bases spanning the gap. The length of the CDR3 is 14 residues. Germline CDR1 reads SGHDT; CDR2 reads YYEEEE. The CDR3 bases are TGTGCCAGCAGCTTCCGGGACACTCAAGAGACCCAGTACTTC. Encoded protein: CASSFRDTQETQYF.

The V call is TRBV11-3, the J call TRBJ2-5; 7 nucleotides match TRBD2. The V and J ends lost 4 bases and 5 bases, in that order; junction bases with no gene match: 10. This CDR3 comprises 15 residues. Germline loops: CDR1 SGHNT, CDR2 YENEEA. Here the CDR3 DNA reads TGTGCCAGCAGCTCGGGAATAGCGGGTTGGGAGACCCAGTACTTC. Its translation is CASSSGIAGWETQYF.

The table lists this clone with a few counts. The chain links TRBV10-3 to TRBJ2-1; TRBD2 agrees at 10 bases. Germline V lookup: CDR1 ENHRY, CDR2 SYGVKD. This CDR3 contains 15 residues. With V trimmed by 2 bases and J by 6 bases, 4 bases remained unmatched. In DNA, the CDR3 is TGTGCCATCAGTGAGACTAGCGGGATTTTCAATGAGCAGTTCTTC. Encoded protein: CAISETSGIFNEQFF.

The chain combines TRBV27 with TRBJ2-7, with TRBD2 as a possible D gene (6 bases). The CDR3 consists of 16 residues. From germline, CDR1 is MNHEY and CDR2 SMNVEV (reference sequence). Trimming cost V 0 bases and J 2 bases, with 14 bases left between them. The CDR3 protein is CASSLSGFSGAYEQYF. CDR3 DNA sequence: TGTGCCAGCAGTTTATCGGGGTTTAGCGGAGCCTACGAGCAGTACTTC.

Here the CDR3 reads CASSRLAGESEQFF. CDR3 sequence (DNA): TGTGCCAGCAGTCGACTAGCGGGAGAGAGTGAGCAGTTCTTC. The chain recombines TRBV6-5 with TRBJ2-1; 12 nucleotides match TRBD2. The CDR3 consists of 14 residues. J lost 9 bases, V lost 5 bases, and 5 bases had no gene match. Germline assignment: CDR1 MNHEY and CDR2 SVGAGI.